The 13 T cell receptor beta chains below were found in one sample sequenced in a study of cytomegalovirus exposure and HLA in healthy donors. It was with 60 Vbeta and 13 Jbeta primers that the PCR ran. Measured with immunoSEQ multiplex PCR; TCRdb has only the in-frame clones, and not every one. The table shows roughly 190,000 clones, with around three quarters occurring only once. Material for sequencing was PBMCs. All receptors derive from a woman in her twenties or thirties in good health and CMV-seronegative.

This clone was detected only once. V gene TRBV9 combines with J gene TRBJ1-3; D remains unclear. Germline loops: CDR1 SGDLS, CDR2 YYNGEE. V was clipped by 0 bases and J by 1 base, with 11 bases between them. CDR3 length equals 16 residues. CDR3 residues: CASSVGRGRSGNTIYF. The DNA for the CDR3 is TGTGCCAGCAGCGTAGGTCGGGGAAGGTCTGGAAACACCATATATTTT.

The CDR3 loop is CASSYEVHYGYTF. CDR3 bases: TGTGCCAGCAGTTACGAGGTTCACTATGGCTACACCTTC. J is TRBJ1-2 and V is TRBV6-6, with D uncertain. This CDR3 region has 13 residues. Per the germline V gene, CDR1 is MNHNY and CDR2 is SVGAGI (reference sequence). V dropped 2 bases and J dropped 3 bases, with 7 bases sitting between them.

The chain couples TRBV10-2 to TRBJ2-5; tentative D call: TRBD2 (6 bases). Germline-derived CDR1 and CDR2 are WSHSY and SAAADI. Trimming took 8 bases from V and 1 from J, leaving 14 bases between them. The CDR3 contains 14 residues. In DNA form, the CDR3 reads TGCGCCAGCCGACGAGGGAGGACCCAAGAGACCCAGTACTTC. Amino acid sequence: CASRRGRTQETQYF.

The chain couples TRBV9 to TRBJ1-3; tentatively, D is TRBD1 (5 bases). The germline V gene has CDR1 SGDLS and CDR2 YYNGEE. Trimming removed 3 bases from V and 2 bases from J, with 24 bases in between. This CDR3 has 19 residues. The CDR3 reads CASSAKTGLRAPTGNTIYF. The DNA of the CDR3 is TGTGCCAGCAGCGCAAAAACAGGCCTAAGGGCCCCCACTGGAAACACCATATATTTT.

The chain uses TRBV23-1 and TRBJ2-5; no definite D call. The end of the DNA is better explained by TRBJ2-7, so the J call may be wrong. TRBV23-1 is given ORF status, its function remaining uncertain. This CDR3 contains 12 residues. The CDR3 DNA follows: TGCGCCAGCAGTCACCCCAGGTACGAGCAGTACTTC. Protein sequence: CASSHPRYEQYF.

V is TRBV5-1 and J is TRBJ2-2; TRBD2 is a possible D gene (6 bases). The CDR3 runs to 15 residues. Germline CDR1 and CDR2: SGHRS and YFSETQ. Trimming removed 4 bases at V and 3 bases at J, with 13 bases between. The CDR3: CASSPGTSYTGELFF. The CDR3 region has the DNA TGCGCCAGCAGCCCCGGGACTTCCTACACCGGGGAGCTGTTTTTT.

The V gene is TRBV25-1, the J gene TRBJ1-1, with D unresolved. Germline-derived CDR1 and CDR2 are MGHDK and SYGVNS. The CDR3 sequence is 14 residues long. V was trimmed by 2 bases and J by 1 base, leaving 8 bases between them. CDR3 sequence: CASSEPMSNTEAFF. The CDR3 nucleotides read TGTGCCAGCAGTGAACCAATGTCGAACACTGAAGCTTTCTTT. Full variable domain (remainder filled in from reference TRBV25-1 and TRBJ1-1): EADIYQTPRYLVIGTGKKITLECSQTMGHDKMYWYQQDPGMELHLIHYSYGVNSTEKGDLSSESTVSRIRTEHFPLTLESARPSHTSQYLCASSEPMSNTEAFFGQGTRLTVV.

The table lists this clone with a few counts. The chain couples TRBV11-1 to TRBJ1-2; TRBD1 aligns across 12 bases. This CDR3 spans 16 amino acids. The V and J ends lost 5 bases and 7 bases, in that order; junction bases with no gene match: 11. Germline CDR1 is SGHAT and CDR2 is FQDESV (reference sequence). For the CDR3, the DNA is TGTGCCAGCAGCCGCCTTTCGGGACAGGGGGCAAGTGGCTACACCTTC. It codes for CASSRLSGQGASGYTF. Full variable domain (missing parts from reference TRBV11-1 and TRBJ1-2): EAEVAQSPRYKITEKSQAVAFWCDPISGHATLYWYRQILGQGPELLVQFQDESVVDDSQLPKDRFSAERLKGVDSTLKIQPAELGDSAMYLCASSRLSGQGASGYTFGSGTRLTVV.

The chain joins TRBV27 to TRBJ2-3, with TRBD1 identical over 7 bases. CDR3 length: 15 amino acids. Trimming removed 6 bases from V and 3 bases from J; junction bases left unmatched: 9. CDR1 MNHEY and CDR2 SMNVEV come from the germline V gene (reference sequence). CDR3 DNA sequence: TGTGCCAGCAGCTCAACCGACAGGGCTACAGATACGCAGTATTTT. It codes for CASSSTDRATDTQYF.

The rearrangement uses TRBV7-2 and TRBJ2-7; 8 bases line up with TRBD1. The CDR3 has 15 residues. The V and J ends lost 0 bases and 2 bases, in that order; junction bases with no gene match: 3. In germline, CDR1 is SGHTA, CDR2 FQGNSA. Here the CDR3 DNA reads TGTGCCAGCAGCTTAGCGGGACAGGATACCTACGAGCAGTACTTC. Residues: CASSLAGQDTYEQYF. Supplemented by reference TRBV7-2 and TRBJ2-7, the full variable domain reads GAGVSQSPSNKVTEKGKDVELRCDPISGHTALYWYRQSLGQGLEFLIYFQGNSAPDKSGLPSDRFSAERTGGSVSTLTIQRTQQEDSAVYLCASSLAGQDTYEQYFGPGTRLTVT.

The chain is built from TRBV29-1 and TRBJ2-2, with D hard to call. Trimming removed 4 bases at V and 2 bases at J, with 5 bases between. CDR3 length: 12 amino acids. Germline V lookup: CDR1 SQVTM, CDR2 ANQGSEA. The CDR3 nucleotides are TGCAGCGTTGTGGGCAACACCGGGGAGCTGTTTTTT. Its translation: CSVVGNTGELFF.

The J gene is TRBJ1-5, the V gene TRBV2; D possibly corresponds to TRBD1 (6 bases). Per germline, CDR1 SNHLY and CDR2 FYNNEI. Trimming left V 6 bases short and J 3 bases short, with 18 bases between. The CDR3 has 16 amino acids. In nucleotides, the CDR3 is TGTGCCAGCAGACCAGGGGCCCAAGGGCACAATCAGCCCCAGCATTTT. It translates to CASRPGAQGHNQPQHF.

The rearrangement joins TRBV5-1 to TRBJ1-5, with a weak D call TRBD1 (6 bases). Between the trimmed V and J ends, which lost 0 bases and 0 bases, there was a span of 10 bases. The CDR3 spans 16 residues. Germline CDR1 SGHRS, CDR2 YFSETQ. CDR3 coding DNA: TGCGCCAGCAGCTTGGGGGGGCTAGATAGCAATCAGCCCCAGCATTTT. It is translated as CASSLGGLDSNQPQHF.